This record concerns one T cell receptor (beta chain) sequence. The CDR3 totals 13 residues. V was trimmed by 1 base and J by 6 bases, leaving 7 bases between them. Germline CDR1 is SGHTA and CDR2 is FQGNSA. The sample originates from a study of identical twins. Each cDNA held unique molecular identifiers, and template switching gave it a universal primer site. TCRdb re-derived calls from the 5' RACE reads in MiXCR, one entry per CDR3 protein. This repertoire shows 1.5 million to 2 million distinct CDR3 sequences, roughly a third found once; its top ten account for about 0.27%. The rearrangement links TRBV7-2 to TRBJ1-5; D is ambiguous. The sample was cord blood. The TCR originated in a newborn girl in good health. This CDR3 reads CASSLGTSQPQHF. In DNA form, the CDR3 reads TGTGCCAGCAGCTTAGGGACTTCTCAGCCCCAGCATTTT. Based on the CDR3 plus reference TRBV7-2 and TRBJ1-5, the full variable domain is GAGVSQSPSNKVTEKGKDVELRCDPISGHTALYWYRQSLGQGLEFLIYFQGNSAPDKSGLPSDRFSAERTGGSVSTLTIQRTQQEDSAVYLCASSLGTSQPQHFGDGTRLSIL.